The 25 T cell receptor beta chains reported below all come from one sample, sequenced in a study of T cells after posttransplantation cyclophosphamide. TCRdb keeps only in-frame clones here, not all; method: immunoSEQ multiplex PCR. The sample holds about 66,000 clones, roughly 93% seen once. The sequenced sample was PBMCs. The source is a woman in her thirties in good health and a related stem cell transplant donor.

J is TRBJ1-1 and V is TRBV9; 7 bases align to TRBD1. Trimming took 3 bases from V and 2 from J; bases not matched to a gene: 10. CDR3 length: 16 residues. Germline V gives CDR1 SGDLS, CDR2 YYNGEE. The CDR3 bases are TGTGCCAGCAGCGGCCGGACAGGCGTGGTTAACACTGAAGCTTTCTTT. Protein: CASSGRTGVVNTEAFF.

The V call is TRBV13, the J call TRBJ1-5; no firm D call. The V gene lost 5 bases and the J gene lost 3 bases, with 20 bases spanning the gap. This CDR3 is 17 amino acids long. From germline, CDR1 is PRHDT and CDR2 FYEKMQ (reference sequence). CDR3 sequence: CASSPPRPGPPNQPQHF. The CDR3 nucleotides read TGTGCCAGCAGCCCCCCGCGCCCGGGCCCCCCCAATCAGCCCCAGCATTTT.

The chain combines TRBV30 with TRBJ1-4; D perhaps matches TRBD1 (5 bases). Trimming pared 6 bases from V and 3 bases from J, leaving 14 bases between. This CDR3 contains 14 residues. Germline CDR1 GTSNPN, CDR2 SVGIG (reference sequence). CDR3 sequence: CACIEVGANEKLFF. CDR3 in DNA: TGTGCCTGCATCGAGGTGGGGGCTAATGAAAAACTGTTTTTT.

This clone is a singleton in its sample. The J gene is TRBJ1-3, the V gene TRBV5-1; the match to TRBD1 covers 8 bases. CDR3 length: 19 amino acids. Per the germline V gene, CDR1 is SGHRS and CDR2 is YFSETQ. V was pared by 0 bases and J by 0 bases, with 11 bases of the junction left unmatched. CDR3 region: CASSLAPQGATFSGNTIYF. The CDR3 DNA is TGCGCCAGCAGCTTGGCGCCGCAGGGGGCTACATTCTCTGGAAACACCATATATTTT.

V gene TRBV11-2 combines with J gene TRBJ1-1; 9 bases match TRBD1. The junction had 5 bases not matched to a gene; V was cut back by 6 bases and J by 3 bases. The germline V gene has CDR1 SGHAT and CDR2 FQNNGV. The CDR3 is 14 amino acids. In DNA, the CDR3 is TGTGCCAGCAGTTTTACAGGGGGCTACACTGAAGCTTTCTTT. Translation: CASSFTGGYTEAFF.

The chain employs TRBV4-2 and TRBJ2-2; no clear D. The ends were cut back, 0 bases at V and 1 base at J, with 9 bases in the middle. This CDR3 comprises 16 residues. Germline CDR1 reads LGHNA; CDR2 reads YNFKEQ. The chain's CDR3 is CASSQELAGNTGELFF. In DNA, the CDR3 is TGTGCCAGCAGCCAAGAGCTGGCAGGGAACACCGGGGAGCTGTTTTTT.

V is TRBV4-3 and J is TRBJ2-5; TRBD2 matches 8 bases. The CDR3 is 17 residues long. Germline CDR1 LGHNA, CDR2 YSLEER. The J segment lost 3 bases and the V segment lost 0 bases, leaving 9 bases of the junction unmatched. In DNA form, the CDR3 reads TGCGCCAGCAGCCAAGATTTCGGACTAGCCGCAGAAGAGACCCAGTACTTC. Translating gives CASSQDFGLAAEETQYF.

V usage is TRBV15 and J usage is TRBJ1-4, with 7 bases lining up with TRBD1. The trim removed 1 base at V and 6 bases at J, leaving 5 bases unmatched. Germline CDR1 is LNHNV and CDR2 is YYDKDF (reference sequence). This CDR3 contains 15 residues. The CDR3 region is CATSRAGTVYEKLFF. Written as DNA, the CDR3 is TGTGCCACCAGCAGAGCCGGGACAGTCTATGAAAAACTGTTTTTT.

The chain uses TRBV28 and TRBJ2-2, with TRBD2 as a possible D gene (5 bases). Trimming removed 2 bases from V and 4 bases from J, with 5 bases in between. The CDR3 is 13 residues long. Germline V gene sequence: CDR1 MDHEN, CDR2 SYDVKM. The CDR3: CASSLSGTGELFF. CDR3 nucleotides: TGTGCCAGCAGTTTAAGCGGCACCGGGGAGCTGTTTTTT.

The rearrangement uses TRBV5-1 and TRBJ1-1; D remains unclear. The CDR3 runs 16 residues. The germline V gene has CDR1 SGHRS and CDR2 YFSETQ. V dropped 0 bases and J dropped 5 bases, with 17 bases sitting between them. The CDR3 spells CASSLAPLVTRTEAFF. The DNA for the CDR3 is TGCGCCAGCAGCTTGGCCCCCTTAGTTACAAGGACTGAAGCTTTCTTT.

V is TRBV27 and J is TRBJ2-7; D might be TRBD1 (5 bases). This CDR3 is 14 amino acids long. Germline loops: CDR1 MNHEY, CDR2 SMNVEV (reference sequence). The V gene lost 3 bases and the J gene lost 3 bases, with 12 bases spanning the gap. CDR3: CASSLFRTNYEQYF. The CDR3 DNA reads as TGTGCCAGCAGTTTGTTTAGGACAAACTACGAGCAGTACTTC.

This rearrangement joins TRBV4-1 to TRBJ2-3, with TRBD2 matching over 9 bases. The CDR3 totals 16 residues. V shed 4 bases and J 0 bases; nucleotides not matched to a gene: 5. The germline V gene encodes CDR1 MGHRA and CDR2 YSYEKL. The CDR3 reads CASSLRTSESTDTQYF. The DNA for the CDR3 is TGCGCCAGCAGCCTTCGGACTAGCGAGAGCACAGATACGCAGTATTTT.

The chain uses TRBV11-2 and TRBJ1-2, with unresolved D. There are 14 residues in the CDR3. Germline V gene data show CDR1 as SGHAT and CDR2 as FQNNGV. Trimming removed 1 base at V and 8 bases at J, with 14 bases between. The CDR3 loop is CASSLGMGANGYTF. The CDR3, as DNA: TGTGCCAGCAGCTTAGGAATGGGTGCAAACGGCTACACCTTC.

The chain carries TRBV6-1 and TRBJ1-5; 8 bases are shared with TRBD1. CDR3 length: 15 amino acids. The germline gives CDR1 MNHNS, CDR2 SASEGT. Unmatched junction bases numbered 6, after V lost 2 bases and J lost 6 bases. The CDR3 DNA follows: TGTGCCAGCAGTGAACAGGGGGCGCAGGGTCAGCCCCAGCATTTT. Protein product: CASSEQGAQGQPQHF.

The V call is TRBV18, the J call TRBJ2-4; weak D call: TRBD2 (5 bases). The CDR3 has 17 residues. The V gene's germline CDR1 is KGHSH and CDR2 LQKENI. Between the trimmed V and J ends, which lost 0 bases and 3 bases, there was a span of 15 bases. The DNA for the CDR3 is TGTGCCAGCTCACCACCGGCAGGCCGGGATGGCAAAAACATTCAGTACTTC. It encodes CASSPPAGRDGKNIQYF.

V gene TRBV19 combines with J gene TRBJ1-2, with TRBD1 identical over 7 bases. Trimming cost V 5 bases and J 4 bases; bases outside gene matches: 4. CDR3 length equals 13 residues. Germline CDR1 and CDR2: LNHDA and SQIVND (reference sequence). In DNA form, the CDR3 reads TGTGCCAGTAGTCCCCGGGACAGCTATGGCTACACCTTC. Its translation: CASSPRDSYGYTF.

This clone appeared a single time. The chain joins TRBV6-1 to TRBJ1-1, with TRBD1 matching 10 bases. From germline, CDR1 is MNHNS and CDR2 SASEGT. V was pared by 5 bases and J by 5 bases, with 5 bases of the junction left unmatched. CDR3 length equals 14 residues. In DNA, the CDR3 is TGTGCCAGCAGTCCGACAGGGGGCATGACTGAAGCTTTCTTT. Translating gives CASSPTGGMTEAFF.

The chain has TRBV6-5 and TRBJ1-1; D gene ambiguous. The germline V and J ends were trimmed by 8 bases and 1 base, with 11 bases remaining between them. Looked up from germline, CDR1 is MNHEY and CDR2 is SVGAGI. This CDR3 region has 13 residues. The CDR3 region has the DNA TGTGCCAGCGAGGGCAGGTCGAACACTGAAGCTTTCTTT. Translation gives CASEGRSNTEAFF.

This chain's CDR3 is CASSQQLRWGPGDTQYF. The CDR3 bases are TGCGCCAGCAGCCAACAACTCAGATGGGGGCCTGGAGATACGCAGTATTTT. V usage is TRBV4-1 and J usage is TRBJ2-3, with D tentatively TRBD1 (6 bases). Trimming pared 2 bases from V and 5 bases from J, leaving 20 bases between. The CDR3 contains 17 residues. Germline V lookup: CDR1 MGHRA, CDR2 YSYEKL.

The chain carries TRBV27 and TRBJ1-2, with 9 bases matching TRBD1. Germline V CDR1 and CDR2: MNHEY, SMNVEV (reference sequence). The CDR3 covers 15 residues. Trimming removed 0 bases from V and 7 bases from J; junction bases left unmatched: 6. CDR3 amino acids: CASSLSWDRVGGYTF. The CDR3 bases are TGTGCCAGCAGTTTATCGTGGGACAGGGTTGGTGGCTACACCTTC.

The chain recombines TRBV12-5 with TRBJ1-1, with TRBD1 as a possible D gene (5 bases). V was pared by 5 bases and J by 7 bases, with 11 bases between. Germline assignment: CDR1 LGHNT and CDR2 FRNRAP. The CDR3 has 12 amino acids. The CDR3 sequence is CASGPEQGEAFF. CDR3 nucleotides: TGTGCTAGTGGTCCGGAGCAGGGTGAAGCTTTCTTT. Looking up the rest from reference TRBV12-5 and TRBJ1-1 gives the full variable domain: DARVTQTPRHKVTEMGQEVTMRCQPILGHNTVFWYRQTMMQGLELLAYFRNRAPLDDSGMPKDRFSAEMPDATLATLKIQPSEPRDSAVYFCASGPEQGEAFFGQGTRLTVV.

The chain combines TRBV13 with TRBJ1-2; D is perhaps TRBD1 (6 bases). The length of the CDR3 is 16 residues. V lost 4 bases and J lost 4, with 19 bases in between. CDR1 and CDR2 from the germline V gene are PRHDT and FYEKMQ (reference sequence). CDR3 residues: CASSSYSRGKGYGYTF. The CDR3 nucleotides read TGTGCCAGCAGCTCCTATTCGAGGGGGAAGGGCTATGGCTACACCTTC. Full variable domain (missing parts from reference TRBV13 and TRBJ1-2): AAGVIQSPRHLIKEKRETATLKCYPIPRHDTVYWYQQGPGQDPQFLISFYEKMQSDKGSIPDRFSAQQFSDYHSELNMSSLELGDSALYFCASSSYSRGKGYGYTFGSGTRLTVV.

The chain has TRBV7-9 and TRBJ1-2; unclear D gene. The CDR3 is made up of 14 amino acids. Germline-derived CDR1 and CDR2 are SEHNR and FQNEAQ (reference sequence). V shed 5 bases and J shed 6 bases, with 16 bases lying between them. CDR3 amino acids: CASSAVGGLDGYTF. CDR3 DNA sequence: TGTGCCAGCAGCGCCGTGGGAGGATTAGATGGCTACACCTTC.

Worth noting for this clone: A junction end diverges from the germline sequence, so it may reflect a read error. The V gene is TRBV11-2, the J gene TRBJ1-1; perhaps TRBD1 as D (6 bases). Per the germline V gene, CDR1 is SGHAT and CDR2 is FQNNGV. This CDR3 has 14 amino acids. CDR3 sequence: CASSSRGQNPEAFF. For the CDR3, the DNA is TGTGCCAGCAGCTCGCGGGGGCAGAACCCTGAAGCTTTCTTT.

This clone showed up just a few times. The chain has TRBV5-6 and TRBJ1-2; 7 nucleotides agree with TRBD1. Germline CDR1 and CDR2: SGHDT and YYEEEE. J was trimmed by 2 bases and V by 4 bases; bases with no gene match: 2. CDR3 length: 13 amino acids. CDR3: CASSPGQNYGYTF. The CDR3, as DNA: TGTGCCAGCAGCCCGGGACAGAACTATGGCTACACCTTC.